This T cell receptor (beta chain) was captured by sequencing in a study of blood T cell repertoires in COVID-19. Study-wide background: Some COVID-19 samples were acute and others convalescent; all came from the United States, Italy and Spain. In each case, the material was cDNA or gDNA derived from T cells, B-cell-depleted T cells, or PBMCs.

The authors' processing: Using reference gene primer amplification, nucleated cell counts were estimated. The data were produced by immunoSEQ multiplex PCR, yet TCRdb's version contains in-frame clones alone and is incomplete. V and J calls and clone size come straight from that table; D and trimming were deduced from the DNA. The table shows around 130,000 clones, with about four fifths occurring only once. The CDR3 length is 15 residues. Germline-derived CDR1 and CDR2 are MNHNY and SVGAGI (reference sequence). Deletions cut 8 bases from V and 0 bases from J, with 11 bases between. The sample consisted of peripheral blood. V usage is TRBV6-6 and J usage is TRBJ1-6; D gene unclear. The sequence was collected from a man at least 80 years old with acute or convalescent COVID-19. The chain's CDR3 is CASAKLSSYNSPLHF. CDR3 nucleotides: TGTGCCAGCGCCAAACTTAGCTCCTATAATTCACCCCTCCACTTT.